These 13 T cell receptor beta chains originate from one sample sequenced in a study of spatial heterogeneity in lung cancer. Overall study findings and caveats: Intratumoral expanded alpha and beta TCR counts were found to track tumor mutation counts.

Specified time point: sample taken at primary tumor resection. No antigen has been identified for these receptors. TCRdb independently ran MiXCR on the 5' RACE reads; one entry per CDR3 protein. This sample carries 13,000 or so distinct CDR3 sequences, more than 3.5% of them seen once, and the ten largest clones take 8% to 9%. The material sequenced was lung tumor tissue, taken at surgery. These receptors all come from a male donor with early-stage non-small cell lung cancer.

The table lists this clonotype with many counts. The V and J genes are TRBV7-6 and TRBJ1-2; 9 bases align to TRBD1. The germline gives CDR1 SGHVS, CDR2 FNYEAQ. The CDR3 runs 18 residues. V shed 5 bases, J shed 6 bases, and the junction held 19 bases outside the gene matches. The CDR3 DNA reads TGTGCCAGCAGCCCGCCCACATTCTCGAGACAGGGGGGCGATGGCTACACCTTC. It yields the protein CASSPPTFSRQGGDGYTF.

This rearrangement joins TRBV27 to TRBJ2-1, with D tentatively TRBD2 (6 bases). The CDR3 loop spans 14 amino acids. Germline CDR1 reads MNHEY; CDR2 reads SMNVEV (reference sequence). Trimming pared 3 bases from V and 10 bases from J, leaving 16 bases between. The CDR3 protein is CASSFMPPRGEQFF. CDR3 DNA sequence: TGTGCCAGCAGTTTCATGCCCCCCCGGGGGGAGCAGTTCTTC.

This clonotype was found many times. At one boundary the junction diverges from the germline segment, which might be a read error. This chain uses TRBV7-2 with TRBJ2-7; tentative D call: TRBD1 (5 bases). The CDR3 extends over 11 amino acids. The germline CDR1 and CDR2 sequences are SGHTA and FQGNSA. CDR3 in DNA: TGTGCCAGCAGCTTAGGGGGCCCACCTCACTTC. Translation: CASSLGGPPHF. Complete variable domain (other parts from reference TRBV7-2 and TRBJ2-7): GAGVSQSPSNKVTEKGKDVELRCDPISGHTALYWYRQSLGQGLEFLIYFQGNSAPDKSGLPSDRFSAERTGGSVSTLTIQRTQQEDSAVYLCASSLGGPPHFGPGTRLTVT.

This clonotype was observed at least ten times. V and J are TRBV11-2 and TRBJ1-2, with D perhaps TRBD1 (6 bases). This CDR3 contains 16 residues. Trimming removed 2 bases from V and 8 bases from J, with 21 bases in between. Looked up from germline, CDR1 is SGHAT and CDR2 is FQNNGV. CDR3 protein: CASSLTPIRTRGGYTF. The CDR3 DNA follows: TGTGCCAGCAGCTTAACACCGATTCGGACAAGGGGGGGCTACACCTTC.

Many counts were recorded for this clonotype. The chain uses TRBV29-1 and TRBJ2-5; D tentatively fits TRBD1 or TRBD2 (5 bases each). The CDR3 spans 11 residues. V was trimmed by 4 bases and J by 5 bases, leaving 8 bases between them. Per germline, CDR1 SQVTM and CDR2 ANQGSEA. The CDR3 spells CSVVGTETQYF. The DNA of the CDR3 is TGCAGCGTTGTTGGGACGGAGACCCAGTACTTC. Complete variable domain (other parts from reference TRBV29-1 and TRBJ2-5): SAVISQKPSRDICQRGTSLTIQCQVDSQVTMMFWYRQQPGQSLTLIATANQGSEATYESGFVIDKFPISRPNLTFSTLTVSNMSPEDSSIYLCSVVGTETQYFGPGTRLLVL.

This clonotype was found many times. V gene TRBV20-1 combines with J gene TRBJ2-1; 14 nucleotides agree with TRBD2. The germline gives CDR1 DFQATT, CDR2 SNEGSKA (reference sequence). The CDR3 has 15 residues. Trimming cost V 5 bases and J 3 bases; bases outside gene matches: 3. This CDR3 reads CSALTSGGDYNEQFF. CDR3 nucleotides: TGCAGTGCTTTGACTAGCGGGGGGGACTACAATGAGCAGTTCTTC.

At least ten counts were recorded for this clonotype. V usage is TRBV5-1 and J usage is TRBJ1-2; D gene unclear. CDR1 SGHRS and CDR2 YFSETQ come from the germline V gene. Trimming took off 5 bases at V and 3 bases at J, with 14 bases between the two ends. The CDR3 has 14 residues. The CDR3 DNA reads as TGCGCCAGCAGTAGAGGGTCTGCCGACTATGGCTACACCTTC. It encodes CASSRGSADYGYTF.

The sample holds many counts of this clonotype. This sequence joins TRBV21-1 and TRBJ2-7. TRBV21-1 is annotated as a pseudogene. The CDR3 runs to 10 residues. This CDR3 is CASNPHEQYF. The CDR3 nucleotides read TGTGCCAGCAACCCACACGAGCAGTACTTC.

This clonotype was detected ten times or more. The gene calls are TRBV9 and TRBJ1-2; D is uncertain. The V end lost 6 bases, the J end lost 5 bases, and 14 bases lay between the germline ends. The germline gives CDR1 SGDLS, CDR2 YYNGEE. CDR3 length: 13 amino acids. The CDR3 spells CASTPGELYGYTF. CDR3 DNA: TGTGCCAGCACCCCCGGGGAGTTATATGGCTACACCTTC.

This clonotype was found many times. This chain connects TRBV5-1 to TRBJ2-2, with 8 bases that match TRBD1. This CDR3 region has 14 residues. In germline, CDR1 is SGHRS, CDR2 YFSETQ. V lost 4 bases and J lost 4; bases outside the gene matches: 3. In DNA, the CDR3 is TGCGCCAGCAGCCCCACAGGGGGCACCGGGGAGCTGTTTTTT. Its translation is CASSPTGGTGELFF.

Here the CDR3 reads CASSEGAETQYF. In DNA form, the CDR3 reads TGTGCCAGCAGTGAAGGGGCTGAGACCCAGTACTTC. V usage is TRBV2 and J usage is TRBJ2-5; D is unclear. Germline V gene lookup returns CDR1 SNHLY and CDR2 FYNNEI. The CDR3 contains 12 residues. V was clipped by 1 base and J by 5 bases, with 5 bases between them. The full variable domain, its missing parts supplied by reference TRBV2 and TRBJ2-5, is EPEVTQTPSHQVTQMGQEVILRCVPISNHLYFYWYRQILGQKVEFLVSFYNNEISEKSEIFDDQFSVERPDGSNFTLKIRSTKLEDSAMYFCASSEGAETQYFGPGTRLLVL.

This clonotype has a count of ten or more. The chain couples TRBV7-2 to TRBJ2-1, with TRBD2 as a possible D gene (6 bases). Germline CDR1 reads SGHTA; CDR2 reads FQGNSA. The CDR3 totals 14 residues. The V gene lost 5 bases and the J gene lost 9 bases, with 17 bases spanning the gap. The CDR3 loop is CASSPMTSSGEQFF. The CDR3 DNA sequence: TGTGCCAGCAGCCCCATGACTAGTTCGGGTGAGCAGTTCTTC.

This clonotype was counted at least ten times. The chain carries TRBV6-5 and TRBJ1-1; TRBD1 might be the D (5 bases). Germline V gene lookup returns CDR1 MNHEY and CDR2 SVGAGI. CDR3 size: 13 residues. Trimming stripped 10 bases from V and 4 bases from J, with 16 bases between. The CDR3 bases are TGTGCCACGATCAGGGAGGAGAGCACTGAAGCTTTCTTT. This encodes CATIREESTEAFF.